The text below deals with one T cell receptor (beta chain). The record originates from a study of blood T cell repertoires in COVID-19. This CDR3 comprises 15 residues. Unmatched junction bases numbered 8, after V lost 4 bases and J lost 4 bases. Germline CDR1 reads KGHSH; CDR2 reads LQKENI. TCRdb keeps only in-frame clones here, not all; method: immunoSEQ multiplex PCR. The data contain approximately 120,000 clones, about 85% of them seen just once; the ten biggest clones take up roughly a quarter. The specimen was peripheral blood. The clonotype comes from a woman older than 75 with acute or convalescent COVID-19. The chain joins TRBV18 to TRBJ1-1; 8 nucleotides match TRBD1. Here the CDR3 DNA reads TGTGCCAGCTCACGGCTTGACAGGGGCGCCACTGAAGCTTTCTTT. It translates to CASSRLDRGATEAFF.